This T cell receptor (beta chain) was retrieved from a study of regulatory T cells in long-lasting Graves disease. The CDR3 covers 15 residues. Unmatched junction bases numbered 5, after V lost 0 bases and J lost 5 bases. Germline CDR1 and CDR2: DFQATT and SNEGSKA (reference sequence). Investigators prepared the TCR beta libraries by applying iRepertoire HTBI primers and Arm-PCR of CDR3 regions. TCRdb fed the multiplex PCR reads into MiXCR, producing one record per CDR3 protein. The data contain fewer than 400,000 distinct CDR3 sequences, around a fifth of them singletons. This sample's time point: persistent/refractory GD, antithyroid drugs over 5 years with positive TRAb. RNA from PBMCs was the source of the TCR library. Each patient gave approximately 9.2 milliliters of EDTA-anticoagulated peripheral blood.

The clonotype was recovered from a female donor with Graves disease. This rearrangement joins TRBV20-1 to TRBJ2-5; 11 nucleotides line up with TRBD1. Sequenced material: peripheral blood mononuclear cells (PBMCs), taken when the disease was refractory, from a patient treated with antithyroid drugs. The CDR3: CSARDGTGGEETQYF. CDR3 bases: TGCAGTGCTAGAGATGGGACAGGGGGTGAGGAGACCCAGTACTTC.